A single sample is the source of the 9 T cell receptor beta chains below, sequenced in a study of early T cells in non-severe SARS-CoV-2 infection. TCRdb reprocessed the 5' RACE reads with MiXCR, giving one entry per CDR3 protein. Counted here are under 95,000 distinct CDR3 sequences, roughly 12% occurring once; the ten biggest clones make up roughly 3.1%. The specimen sequenced was whole blood. Source of these receptors: an adult who was a healthcare worker with PCR-confirmed SARS-CoV-2 infection or an uninfected control (not recorded which).

Ten or more counts support this clonotype. J is TRBJ2-7 and V is TRBV5-6; a weak D match, TRBD1 (5 bases). Trimming pared 4 bases from V and 4 bases from J, leaving 15 bases between. CDR3 length equals 14 residues. In germline, CDR1 is SGHDT, CDR2 YYEEEE. The CDR3, as DNA: TGTGCCAGCAGCACCGACAGTAGGATATACGAGCAGTACTTC. The encoded protein is CASSTDSRIYEQYF.

This chain connects TRBV7-2 to TRBJ1-2, with TRBD1 as a possible D gene (5 bases). The CDR3 sequence is 15 residues long. V lost 4 bases and J 0 bases, leaving 12 bases between the germline ends. CDR1 and CDR2 (germline): SGHTA, FQGNSA. The chain's CDR3 is CASSSRQNSNYGYTF. DNA of the CDR3: TGTGCCAGCAGCTCTAGACAGAATTCTAACTATGGCTACACCTTC.

The V call is TRBV7-9, the J call TRBJ1-3; 8 nucleotides line up with TRBD1. The CDR3 is 17 residues long. Germline lookup yields CDR1 SEHNR and CDR2 FQNEAQ (reference sequence). The trim removed 3 bases at V and 0 bases at J, leaving 7 bases unmatched. The CDR3 is CASSFYRGSFSGNTIYF. The DNA of the CDR3 is TGTGCCAGCAGCTTTTACAGGGGGTCCTTCTCTGGAAACACCATATATTTT.

This clonotype was observed a handful of times. This sequence joins TRBV2 and TRBJ2-3, with 7 bases fitting TRBD2. This CDR3 has 15 amino acids. The junction had 7 bases not matched to a gene; V was cut back by 6 bases and J by 1 base. The germline V gene encodes CDR1 SNHLY and CDR2 FYNNEI. The CDR3 region is CASRRLASGTDTQYF. CDR3 DNA: TGTGCCAGCAGACGACTAGCATCGGGCACAGATACGCAGTATTTT. Using reference TRBV2 and TRBJ2-3 for the parts outside the CDR3, the full variable domain is EPEVTQTPSHQVTQMGQEVILRCVPISNHLYFYWYRQILGQKVEFLVSFYNNEISEKSEIFDDQFSVERPDGSNFTLKIRSTKLEDSAMYFCASRRLASGTDTQYFGPGTRLTVL.

This clonotype was picked up many times. The gene calls are TRBV11-2 and TRBJ2-2; D possibly corresponds to TRBD1 (6 bases). V was trimmed by 4 bases and J by 2 bases, leaving 8 bases between them. The CDR3 runs 14 residues. Germline V CDR1 and CDR2: SGHAT, FQNNGV. CDR3: CASSWGRNTGELFF. CDR3 nucleotides: TGTGCCAGCAGCTGGGGGCGCAACACCGGGGAGCTGTTTTTT.

The rearrangement links TRBV7-2 to TRBJ2-5; 8 positions match TRBD1. The ends lost 0 bases at V and 7 bases at J; junction bases unmatched: 7. CDR1 and CDR2 from the germline V gene are SGHTA and FQGNSA. The CDR3 covers 15 residues. The CDR3 DNA is TGTGCCAGCAGCTTAGCGCTCAGGGGGCTGGGGACCCAGTACTTC. As protein: CASSLALRGLGTQYF.

This chain uses TRBV9 with TRBJ2-2, with 10 bases fitting TRBD2. V was clipped by 4 bases and J by 3 bases; unmatched bases: 6. The V gene's germline CDR1 is SGDLS and CDR2 YYNGEE. CDR3 size: 16 residues. The CDR3 sequence: CASSLQAGGYTGELFF. DNA of the CDR3: TGTGCCAGCAGCCTCCAAGCGGGAGGGTACACCGGGGAGCTGTTTTTT.

There are many counts of this clonotype. This sequence joins TRBV27 and TRBJ2-1, with TRBD2 identical over 10 bases. Trimming removed 5 bases from V and 9 bases from J; junction bases left unmatched: 13. This CDR3 spans 16 amino acids. CDR1 is MNHEY, CDR2 SMNVEV, per germline (reference sequence). The chain's CDR3 is CASSPPRLAGAGEQFF. The CDR3 nucleotides are TGTGCCAGCAGTCCGCCGCGTCTAGCGGGGGCGGGTGAGCAGTTCTTC.

This clonotype came up many times. The rearrangement links TRBV12-3 or TRBV12-4 to TRBJ2-2, with 8 bases matching TRBD2. The CDR3 runs to 14 residues. V trimming: 11 bases; J trimming: 6 bases; junction bases outside the gene matches: 11. The CDR3 sequence: CAGRLSGRPGELFF. CDR3 DNA: TGTGCCGGAAGACTCAGCGGGAGACCCGGGGAGCTGTTTTTT.